These T cell receptor beta chains were read from a single sample in a study of T-cell memory formation after mild COVID-19. TCRdb re-called the 5' RACE reads through MiXCR, storing one row per CDR3 protein. The table includes a few hundred thousand distinct CDR3 sequences, roughly 15% detected once. The sample consisted of PBMCs or a T cell subset sorted from them (not recorded which). The receptors stem from a man younger than 35 who had mild COVID-19 (a few samples of this study predate the infection). Cell type and time point are not known. CDR3s include the opening cysteine and the closing phenylalanine or tryptophan. D genes are given only for firm matches. The size field is filled for only some rows; it gives once, few, many or a size class.

>TRBJ2-2|15|TRBV2|.|TRBD2
TGTGCCAGCAGCGGTCTAGCGGCGAACACCGGGGAGCTGTTTTTT
CASSGLAANTGELFF
>TRBJ2-7|15|TRBV5-1|few|TRBD2
TGCGCCAGCAGCTTGGTTCGCGGGGGAAGGGAAGAGCAGTACTTC
CASSLVRGGREEQYF
>TRBJ2-6|16|TRBV27|few|.
TGTGCCAGCAGGAGGGGGGGCCCCTCCGGGGCCAACGTCCTGACTTTC
CASRRGGPSGANVLTF
>TRBJ1-5|15|TRBV4-2|few|.
TGTGCCAGCAGCCAAGTGAGGGGGGGCAATCAGCCCCAGCATTTT
CASSQVRGGNQPQHF
>TRBJ2-3|16|TRBV9|.|.
TGTGCCAGCAGCGTAGGACGCGACGGTAGCACAGATACGCAGTATTTT
CASSVGRDGSTDTQYF
>TRBJ2-5|15|TRBV25-1|few|.
TGTGCCAGCAGCCGTACCGGTCGCCTACAAGAGACCCAGTACTTC
CASSRTGRLQETQYF
>TRBJ2-2|14|TRBV20-1|few|.
TGCAGTGCTAATGGGCCAGGGAACACCGGGGAGCTGTTTTTT
CSANGPGNTGELFF
>TRBJ2-7|11|TRBV29-1|few|.
TGCAGCGTGGGTAACGAGGGGGAGCAGTACTTC
CSVGNEGEQYF
>TRBJ2-3|18|TRBV4-1|few|TRBD2
TGCGCCAGCAGCCAAAGGGATCCGGCGGGGGGAATCTTAGATACGCAGTATTTT
CASSQRDPAGGILDTQYF
>TRBJ1-5|15|TRBV18|.|.
TGTGCCAGCTCGCCTACAGGGTTGAGCAATCAGCCCCAGCATTTT
CASSPTGLSNQPQHF
>TRBJ1-1|14|TRBV12-3/TRBV12-4|.|.
TGTGCCAGCAGCCTCACAGGGTTTGGCACTGAAGCTTTCTTT
CASSLTGFGTEAFF
>TRBJ1-1|14|TRBV7-3|.|.
TGTGCCAGCAGCTTACGCGGTAGGAACACTGAAGCTTTCTTT
CASSLRGRNTEAFF
>TRBJ1-5|17|TRBV7-2|few|.
TGTGCCAGCAGCTTGCTACCCCCGGCAGGGGAGAATCAGCCCCAGCATTTT
CASSLLPPAGENQPQHF
>TRBJ1-2|15|TRBV7-2|.|.
TGTGCCAGCACCATACCGGGGGGAGGGTCCTATGGCTACACCTTC
CASTIPGGGSYGYTF
>TRBJ2-5|15|TRBV9|.|.
TGTGCCAGCAGCTACCGGGGCTACCAAAGGGAGACCCAGTACTTC
CASSYRGYQRETQYF
>TRBJ2-3|14|TRBV12-3/TRBV12-4|many|.
TGTGCCAGCAGTGGGGGGACAGTCACAGATACGCAGTATTTT
CASSGGTVTDTQYF
>TRBJ1-6|13|TRBV5-1|.|.
TGCGCCAGCACGGAGGACCCAAATTCACCCCTCCACTTT
CASTEDPNSPLHF
>TRBJ2-5|13|TRBV7-2|.|TRBD1
TGTGCCAGCAGCAACAGGGGTGGGGAGACCCAGTACTTC
CASSNRGGETQYF
>TRBJ1-2|15|TRBV11-2|few|TRBD1
TGTGCCAGCAGCTTTCACTCGACAGGGGCCTATGGCTACACCTTC
CASSFHSTGAYGYTF
>TRBJ1-1|15|TRBV5-1|.|.
TGCGCCAGCAGCTTGGGGGGCCTATTGAACACTGAAGCTTTCTTT
CASSLGGLLNTEAFF
>TRBJ1-5|13|TRBV9|.|.
TGTGCCAGCAGCGTAGGGGGAGGTCAGCCCCAGCATTTT
CASSVGGGQPQHF
>TRBJ2-7|14|TRBV7-3|.|TRBD2
TGTGCCAGCAGCGCAACCGGGACTAGGGGCGAGCAGTACTTC
CASSATGTRGEQYF
>TRBJ2-3|16|TRBV2|many|TRBD2
TGTGCCAGCAGTGAATCCCCCAGCGGGGGGGCGTATACGCAGTATTTT
CASSESPSGGAYTQYF
>TRBJ2-3|17|TRBV3-1|.|.
TGTGCCAGCAGCCTCCCACGTCTGGGGGGGGCGGCAGATACGCAGTATTTT
CASSLPRLGGAADTQYF
>TRBJ2-1|14|TRBV3-1|few|.
TGTGCCAGCAGGGGGGCGTACAACTACAATGAGCAGTTCTTC
CASRGAYNYNEQFF
>TRBJ2-7|15|TRBV20-1|.|TRBD1
TGCAGTGCTAAGGACCCCGGGACAGGGACCTACGAGCAGTACTTC
CSAKDPGTGTYEQYF
>TRBJ2-1|15|TRBV7-2|many|.
TGTGCCAGCAGCTTAGACCCGCAGGGCTACAATGAGCAGTTCTTC
CASSLDPQGYNEQFF
>TRBJ1-2|18|TRBV7-6|.|TRBD1
TGTGCCAGCAGCTTTAGGGACAGGGCGGCCTTTGCAAGCTATGGCTACACCTTC
CASSFRDRAAFASYGYTF
>TRBJ1-3|17|TRBV7-2|.|TRBD1
TGTGCCAGCAGCTTACGGCACAGGGGGACCTCTGGAAACACCATATATTTT
CASSLRHRGTSGNTIYF
>TRBJ2-2|16|TRBV19|.|TRBD1
TGTGCCAGTAGGGACAGGGGCCTCGCGAACACCGGGGAGCTGTTTTTT
CASRDRGLANTGELFF
>TRBJ2-1|14|TRBV5-6|.|.
TGTGCCAGCACAGGTCGGGGCGTTTACAATGAGCAGTTCTTC
CASTGRGVYNEQFF
>TRBJ1-5|13|TRBV7-8|few|.
TGTGCCAGCAGCTTAAGGTTCGATCAGCCCCAGCATTTT
CASSLRFDQPQHF
>TRBJ2-6|19|TRBV4-3|.|TRBD1
TGCGCCAGCAGCCAAGATCGCGGACAGGGGGCGCTTGGGGCCAACGTCCTGACTTTC
CASSQDRGQGALGANVLTF
>TRBJ2-2|15|TRBV6-5|.|TRBD1
TGTGCCAGCCGGGGAACAGGGGCTTTCGCCGGGGAGCTGTTTTTT
CASRGTGAFAGELFF
>TRBJ1-2|14|TRBV20-1|.|TRBD1
TGCAGTGCAGCTCGTACAGGGGGGGGCTATGGCTACACCTTC
CSAARTGGGYGYTF
>TRBJ2-3|18|TRBV7-3|many|TRBD2
TGTGCCAGCAGCTTCGCGCCTTCCGGGACTAGCTTCACAGATACGCAGTATTTT
CASSFAPSGTSFTDTQYF
>TRBJ2-5|15|TRBV7-2|.|.
TGTGCCAGCAGCTTAGAAGGGGTAACAGTAGATCCCCAGTACTTC
CASSLEGVTVDPQYF
>TRBJ2-2|14|TRBV6-5|few|.
TGTGCCAGCAGTTACGTCCGGAGTACCGGGGAGCTGTTTTTT
CASSYVRSTGELFF
>TRBJ1-2|14|TRBV18|few|.
TGTGCCAGCTCACCCCTCGGAGGGGACGATGGCTACACCTTC
CASSPLGGDDGYTF
>TRBJ1-2|14|TRBV24-1|.|TRBD1
TGTGCCACCAGTGATTGGGGACAGAGCGGGGGCTACACCTTC
CATSDWGQSGGYTF
>TRBJ1-1|15|TRBV9|.|.
TGTGCCAGCAGCCTCCGGGAGGGGGAGGATACTGAAGCTTTCTTT
CASSLREGEDTEAFF
>TRBJ1-2|13|TRBV4-3|.|.
TGCGCCAGCAGCCAAGGCCGTGTTTATGGCTACACCTTC
CASSQGRVYGYTF
>TRBJ1-1|13|TRBV12-3/TRBV12-4|.|.
TGTGCCAGCAGTTTTGCGGGTGGGACTGAAGCTTTCTTT
CASSFAGGTEAFF